This T cell receptor (beta chain) was captured by sequencing in a study of graft-versus-host responses after intestinal transplantation. Study details: Anti-thymocyte globulin served as induction for all recipients, who then took tacrolimus and steroids for two to three years.

Processing released intraepithelial and lamina propria lymphocytes from the graft tissue. Points on this clone: Its antigen is unidentified.

The protocol was immunoSEQ multiplex PCR, while the TCRdb copy is restricted to in-frame clones and leaves out a portion. The table records approximately 20,000 clones, roughly 72% of them present only once. General study results and limits: Early post-transplant HvG declines were associated with peak circulating GvH clone levels.

This sequence originates from a human patient who received an intestinal transplant, so some T cells may come from the graft donor. This sample comprised ileum tissue, obtained 12 days after intestinal transplant.

This CDR3 reads CASSSRSGIVTDTQYF. CDR3 sequence (DNA): TGTGCCAGCAGCTCAAGATCAGGGATAGTAACAGATACGCAGTATTTT. J is TRBJ2-3 and V is TRBV11-3, with D perhaps matching TRBD1 (5 bases). This CDR3 region has 16 residues. Per germline, CDR1 SGHNT and CDR2 YENEEA. V was clipped by 4 bases and J by 3 bases, with 17 bases between them.